Described below is a single TCR beta chain sequence and its context. What it recognizes is unknown. The source of the sample is a study of T cell responses to AZD1222 COVID-19 vaccine. Findings and limits, study-wide: Recipients of two AZD1222 doses showed rising Spike-specific TCR breadth and depth. Unmutated regions of variants are reportedly targeted by nearly half of spike-specific TCRs. Repertoire sampling occurred only after the peak T cell response.

Sequenced by immunoSEQ multiplex PCR; TCRdb stores in-frame clones only, minus some. The sample holds some 150,000 clones, roughly 90% seen once. V lost 1 base and J lost 2, with 12 bases in between. Germline CDR1 is KGHSY and CDR2 is FQNENV. This CDR3 contains 15 residues. The chain couples TRBV16 to TRBJ2-7; D is undetermined. The TCR comes from an adult who received the AZD1222 COVID-19 vaccine. Sequencing used peripheral blood, obtained 28 days after the second AZD1222 dose. The CDR3 loop is CASSQWLLAPYEQYF. The CDR3 DNA follows: TGTGCCAGCAGCCAATGGCTTTTGGCCCCCTACGAGCAGTACTTC.